Presented here are 19 T cell receptor beta chains from one specimen sequenced in a study of regulatory T cells in long-lasting Graves disease listed by TCRdb under 2021. Library creation used multiplex PCR. Sequencing instrument: Illumina HiSeq 4000. To build TCR beta libraries, CDR3 regions were amplified by Arm-PCR using iRepertoire HTBI primers. TCRdb reworked the public reads: Q25 trimming with fastp, MiXCR clone assembly, productive beta chains retained. Entries that share a CDR3 protein sequence are merged under the most common genes and DNA. This sample gives hundreds of thousands of distinct CDR3 sequences in total; 9.5% to 15% of them show up just once. The ten biggest clones cover around 10% of the sample. The sample's time point label, decoded: newly diagnosed GD, antithyroid drugs for less than 3 months. For both TCR sequencing and RNA sequencing, RNA was extracted from PBMCs using TRIzol.

Another study also made use of these data, one on T cells in Graves' hyperthyroidism and ophthalmopathy.

The material was peripheral blood mononuclear cells (PBMCs), obtained at new diagnosis, from a patient treated with antithyroid drugs. Every receptor here comes from a woman in her 30s with Graves disease. Donor details come from another sample of the same person, matched by shared clones.

This clonotype turned up a few times. This chain's CDR3 is CSVDLGQGAVYEAFF. CDR3 bases: TGCAGCGTTGATTTGGGGCAGGGGGCAGTCTATGAAGCTTTCTTT. The V and J genes are TRBV29-1 and TRBJ1-1, with 8 bases identical to TRBD1. Germline V CDR1 and CDR2: SQVTM, ANQGSEA. The CDR3 consists of 15 residues. J was trimmed by 7 bases and V by 3 bases; bases with no gene match: 13.

This clonotype was seen many times. The rearrangement uses TRBV29-1 and TRBJ1-4, with a possible D match to TRBD1 (5 bases). Trimming removed 5 bases from V and 2 bases from J, with 12 bases in between. Germline lookup yields CDR1 SQVTM and CDR2 ANQGSEA. This CDR3 spans 14 amino acids. DNA of the CDR3: TGCAGCGTTATCGACAGCGCCACTAATGAAAAACTGTTTTTT. Translated: CSVIDSATNEKLFF.

This clonotype was recorded many times. The rearrangement joins TRBV7-9 to TRBJ1-6; D is unresolved. V lost 4 bases and J 7 bases, leaving 17 bases between the germline ends. CDR3 length: 16 amino acids. The germline V gene encodes CDR1 SEHNR and CDR2 FQNEAQ (reference sequence). CDR3 amino acids: CASSSLEGKGNSPLHF. CDR3 DNA sequence: TGTGCCAGCAGCTCCTTGGAAGGGAAGGGCAATTCACCCCTCCACTTT.

In this sample, this clonotype turned up many times. The rearrangement joins TRBV27 to TRBJ1-2; possibly TRBD1 for D (5 bases). This CDR3 is built from 15 residues. The germline CDR1 and CDR2 sequences are MNHEY and SMNVEV (reference sequence). V was cut by 5 bases and J by 4 bases, with 17 bases left in between. For the CDR3, the DNA is TGTGCCAGCAGTACTCAGGTGGGGGATGTCTATGGCTACACCTTC. It translates to CASSTQVGDVYGYTF.

Notes on this clonotype: A far bigger clonotype differs at one base, so this is likely a read error. The chain has TRBV2 and TRBJ2-1; 7 bases line up with TRBD2. Trimming at V came to 5 bases and at J to 5 bases, leaving 9 bases not matched to a gene. This CDR3 is 15 amino acids long. The germline V gene encodes CDR1 SNHLY and CDR2 FYNNEI. The CDR3 is CASSLASSGHNEQFF. As DNA, the CDR3 is TGTGCCAGCAGTTTAGCGTCTAGCGGACACAATGAGCAGTTCTTC.

V is TRBV25-1 and J is TRBJ1-1; D call uncertain. Trimming left V 9 bases short and J 0 bases short, with 8 bases between. The CDR3 loop spans 12 amino acids. Looked up from germline, CDR1 is MGHDK and CDR2 is SYGVNS. The CDR3 region has the DNA TGTGCCAGTACGCATATGAACACTGAAGCTTTCTTT. Its protein is CASTHMNTEAFF.

This clonotype occurred a few times. The chain uses TRBV27 and TRBJ2-3, with D possibly being TRBD1 (5 bases). The germline V gene has CDR1 MNHEY and CDR2 SMNVEV (reference sequence). The ends were cut back, 7 bases at V and 2 bases at J, with 16 bases in the middle. The CDR3 length is 15 residues. The CDR3: CASKVWQGVTDTQYF. The CDR3, as DNA: TGTGCCAGCAAGGTTTGGCAGGGTGTCACAGATACGCAGTATTTT.

This clonotype was recorded at least ten times. The chain combines TRBV10-3 with TRBJ1-3; unclear D gene. Between the trimmed V and J ends, which lost 6 bases and 1 base, there was a span of 4 bases. Germline loops: CDR1 ENHRY, CDR2 SYGVKD. The CDR3 sequence is 12 residues long. This CDR3 reads CAIRGSGNTIYF. The CDR3 DNA is TGTGCCATCAGGGGATCTGGAAACACCATATATTTT.

Ten or more counts support this clonotype. The J gene is TRBJ1-6, the V gene TRBV2; 7 nucleotides match TRBD1. The V gene end was trimmed by 5 bases and the J gene end by 0 bases; junction bases not matched to a gene: 7. CDR1 SNHLY and CDR2 FYNNEI come from the germline V gene. This CDR3 has 17 residues. Written as DNA, the CDR3 is TGTGCCAGCAGTCTAACAGGGGAACGCTCCTATAATTCACCCCTCCACTTT. Protein sequence: CASSLTGERSYNSPLHF.

In this sample, this clonotype turned up many times. The CDR3 spells CASSLRGLGNTIYF. CDR3 coding DNA: TGTGCCAGCAGCTTACGGGGGTTAGGAAACACCATATATTTT. This chain joins TRBV11-2 and TRBJ1-3; tentatively, D is TRBD1 (5 bases). Trimming took 2 bases from V and 4 from J, leaving 9 bases between them. This CDR3 region has 14 residues. The germline gives CDR1 SGHAT, CDR2 FQNNGV.

This clonotype was recorded at least ten times. This rearrangement joins TRBV3-1 to TRBJ2-7, with D uncertain. Trimming stripped 1 base from V and 3 bases from J, with 13 bases between. Germline V gives CDR1 LGHDT, CDR2 YNNKEL (reference sequence). The CDR3 consists of 15 residues. In nucleotides, the CDR3 is TGTGCCAGCAGCCAAGGTCCAGGTGGCTACTACGAGCAGTACTTC. Protein product: CASSQGPGGYYEQYF.

About this clonotype: A clone one base away is much larger, so this may be a read error. CDR3 sequence: CASSPYSDRASGADVLTF. CDR3 coding DNA: TGTGCCAGCTCACCATACTCGGACAGGGCTTCCGGGGCCGACGTCCTGACTTTC. The chain links TRBV18 to TRBJ2-6, with TRBD1 identical over 8 bases. The germline CDR1 and CDR2 sequences are KGHSH and LQKENI. This CDR3 spans 18 amino acids.

This clonotype was detected only once. This may be a read error, as it is one base from a much larger clone. V is TRBV7-3 and J is TRBJ2-1, with D possibly TRBD2 on 6 matching bases. CDR1 is SGHTA and CDR2 is FQGTGA in the germline V gene. The CDR3 totals 15 residues. The chain's CDR3 is CASSLRSTSRDEEFF. CDR3 DNA sequence: TGTGCCAGCAGCCTGCGATCGACTAGTCGCGATGAGGAGTTCTTC.

This clonotype was recorded at least ten times. CDR3 in DNA: TGTGCCACCAGCAGAAAACTAGCGGCCCTCACCTACAATGAGCAGTTCTTC. Translated, it gives CATSRKLAALTYNEQFF. The V and J genes are TRBV15 and TRBJ2-1, with 8 nucleotides matching TRBD2. V shed 2 bases and J 2 bases; nucleotides not matched to a gene: 8. Looked up from germline, CDR1 is LNHNV and CDR2 is YYDKDF (reference sequence). The CDR3 covers 17 residues. Looking up the rest from reference TRBV15 and TRBJ2-1 gives the full variable domain: DAMVIQNPRYQVTQFGKPVTLSCSQTLNHNVMYWYQQKSSQAPKLLFHYYDKDFNNEADTPDNFQSRRPNTSFCFLDIRSPGLGDTAMYLCATSRKLAALTYNEQFFGPGTRLTVL.

This clonotype was observed a handful of times. Written as DNA, the CDR3 is TGTGCCAGTAACTTGCAGGCGGGAGGAAATGACGATGAGCAGTTCTTC. Its protein product is CASNLQAGGNDDEQFF. This chain uses TRBV19 with TRBJ2-1; 8 bases map to TRBD2. The CDR3 totals 16 residues. Germline V CDR1 and CDR2: LNHDA, SQIVND (reference sequence). J was trimmed by 8 bases and V by 7 bases; bases with no gene match: 16. The full variable domain, its missing parts supplied by reference TRBV19 and TRBJ2-1, is DGGITQSPKYLFRKEGQNVTLSCEQNLNHDAMYWYRQDPGQGLRLIYYSQIVNDFQKGDIAEGYSVSREKKESFPLTVTSAQKNPTAFYLCASNLQAGGNDDEQFFGPGTRLTVL.

This clonotype was seen many times. V is TRBV3-1 and J is TRBJ2-7, with D possibly TRBD2 on 6 matching bases. The CDR3 is made up of 13 amino acids. Germline CDR1 and CDR2: LGHDT and YNNKEL (reference sequence). V was clipped by 1 base and J by 6 bases, with 10 bases between them. The CDR3 bases are TGTGCCAGCAGCCAAGTGCGGGAAGGCGAGCAGTACTTC. It yields the protein CASSQVREGEQYF.

There are many counts of this clonotype. The chain is built from TRBV2 and TRBJ2-7; 7 nucleotides match TRBD1. CDR3 size: 13 residues. Losses at the gene ends were 8 bases for V and 2 bases for J; bases not matched to a gene: 6. Germline V gene sequence: CDR1 SNHLY, CDR2 FYNNEI. In DNA, the CDR3 is TGTGCCAGCGGGACAGATTATACCTACGAGCAGTACTTC. Residues: CASGTDYTYEQYF.

This clonotype showed up many times. J is TRBJ2-7 and V is TRBV6-5; TRBD2 agrees at 7 bases. The CDR3 is made up of 20 amino acids. Per the germline V gene, CDR1 is MNHEY and CDR2 is SVGAGI. V lost 3 bases, J lost 2 bases, and 22 bases stayed unmatched. The CDR3 here is CASSYRPIERDLADPYEQYF. DNA of the CDR3: TGTGCCAGCAGTTATAGACCAATCGAGCGGGACTTAGCAGACCCCTACGAGCAGTACTTC.

This clonotype was recorded at least ten times. The chain links TRBV6-1 to TRBJ1-1, with D possibly matching TRBD1 (5 bases). The V end lost 8 bases, the J end lost 0 bases, and 13 bases lay between the germline ends. This CDR3 contains 14 residues. Per the germline V gene, CDR1 is MNHNS and CDR2 is SASEGT. DNA for the CDR3: TGTGCCAGCCAGGAGGACAATTTGAACACTGAAGCTTTCTTT. Protein sequence: CASQEDNLNTEAFF.